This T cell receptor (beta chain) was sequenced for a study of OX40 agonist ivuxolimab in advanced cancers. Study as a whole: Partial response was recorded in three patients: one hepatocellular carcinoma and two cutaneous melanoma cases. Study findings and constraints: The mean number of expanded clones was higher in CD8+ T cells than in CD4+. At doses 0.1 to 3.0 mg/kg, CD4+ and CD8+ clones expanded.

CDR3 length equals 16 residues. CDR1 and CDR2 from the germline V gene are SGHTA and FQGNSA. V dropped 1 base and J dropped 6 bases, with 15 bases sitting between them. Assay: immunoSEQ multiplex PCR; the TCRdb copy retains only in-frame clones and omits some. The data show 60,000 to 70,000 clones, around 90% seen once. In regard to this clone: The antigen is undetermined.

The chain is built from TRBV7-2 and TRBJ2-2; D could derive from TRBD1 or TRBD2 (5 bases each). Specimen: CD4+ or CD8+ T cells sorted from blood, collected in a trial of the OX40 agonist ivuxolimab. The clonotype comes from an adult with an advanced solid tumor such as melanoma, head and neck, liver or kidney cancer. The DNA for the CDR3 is TGTGCCAGCAGCTTAGTAGTGGGAATGGGGGCCGGGGAGCTGTTTTTT. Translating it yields CASSLVVGMGAGELFF. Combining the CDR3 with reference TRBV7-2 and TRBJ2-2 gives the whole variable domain GAGVSQSPSNKVTEKGKDVELRCDPISGHTALYWYRQSLGQGLEFLIYFQGNSAPDKSGLPSDRFSAERTGGSVSTLTIQRTQQEDSAVYLCASSLVVGMGAGELFFGEGSRLTVL.